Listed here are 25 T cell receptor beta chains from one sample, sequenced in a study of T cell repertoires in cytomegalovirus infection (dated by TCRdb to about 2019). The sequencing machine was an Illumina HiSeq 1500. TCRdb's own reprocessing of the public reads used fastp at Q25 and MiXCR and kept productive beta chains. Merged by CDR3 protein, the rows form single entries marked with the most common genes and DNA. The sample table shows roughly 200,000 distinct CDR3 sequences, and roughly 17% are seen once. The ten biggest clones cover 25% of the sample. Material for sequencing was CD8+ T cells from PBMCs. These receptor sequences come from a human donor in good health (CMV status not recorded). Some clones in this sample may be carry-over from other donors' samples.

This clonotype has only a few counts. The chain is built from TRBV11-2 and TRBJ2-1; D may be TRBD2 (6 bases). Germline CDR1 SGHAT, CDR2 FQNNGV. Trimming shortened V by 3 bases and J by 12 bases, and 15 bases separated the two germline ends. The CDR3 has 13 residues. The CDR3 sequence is CASSFLGWRGQFF. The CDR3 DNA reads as TGTGCCAGCAGCTTCCTTGGATGGCGGGGGCAGTTCTTC.

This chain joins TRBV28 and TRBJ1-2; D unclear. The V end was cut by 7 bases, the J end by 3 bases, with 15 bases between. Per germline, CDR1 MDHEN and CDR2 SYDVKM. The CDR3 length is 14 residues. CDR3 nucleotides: TGTGCCAGCACCCTCGATCCAGGTCACTATGGCTACACCTTC. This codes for CASTLDPGHYGYTF.

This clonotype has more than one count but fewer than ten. For the CDR3, the DNA is TGTGCCAGCAGTGCCCGTCACTCGGTTCGTGAGCAGTTCTTC. It codes for CASSARHSVREQFF. The chain links TRBV6-4 to TRBJ2-1; D unclear. The CDR3 is 14 amino acids. CDR1 and CDR2 (germline): MRHNA, SNTAGT. The V gene lost 4 bases and the J gene lost 9 bases, with 16 bases spanning the gap.

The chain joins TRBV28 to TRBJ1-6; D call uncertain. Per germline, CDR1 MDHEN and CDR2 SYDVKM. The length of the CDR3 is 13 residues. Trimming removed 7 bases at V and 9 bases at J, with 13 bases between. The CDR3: CASTRPLGSPLHF. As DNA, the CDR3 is TGTGCCAGCACTCGGCCTTTAGGTTCACCCCTCCACTTT.

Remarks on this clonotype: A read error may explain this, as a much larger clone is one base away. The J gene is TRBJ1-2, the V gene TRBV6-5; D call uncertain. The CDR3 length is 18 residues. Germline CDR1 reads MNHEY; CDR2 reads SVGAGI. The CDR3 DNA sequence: TGTGCCCGCAGTTACTCCAGGTTGGGTGGCGGTACTAACTATGGCTACACCTTC. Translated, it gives CARSYSRLGGGTNYGYTF.

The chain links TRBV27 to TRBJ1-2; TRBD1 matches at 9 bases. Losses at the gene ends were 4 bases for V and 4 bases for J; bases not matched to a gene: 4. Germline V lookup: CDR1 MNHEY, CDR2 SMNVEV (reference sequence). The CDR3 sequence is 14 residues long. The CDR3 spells CASSSDRGLYGYTF. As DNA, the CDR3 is TGTGCCAGCAGTTCGGACAGGGGCCTCTATGGCTACACCTTC.

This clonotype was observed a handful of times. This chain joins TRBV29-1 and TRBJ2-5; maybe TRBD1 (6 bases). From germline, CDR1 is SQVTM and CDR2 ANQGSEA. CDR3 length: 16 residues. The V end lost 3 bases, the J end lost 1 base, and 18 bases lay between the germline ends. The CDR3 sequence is CSVDAPPGHFQETQYF. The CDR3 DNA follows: TGCAGCGTTGACGCTCCCCCGGGACATTTCCAAGAGACCCAGTACTTC.

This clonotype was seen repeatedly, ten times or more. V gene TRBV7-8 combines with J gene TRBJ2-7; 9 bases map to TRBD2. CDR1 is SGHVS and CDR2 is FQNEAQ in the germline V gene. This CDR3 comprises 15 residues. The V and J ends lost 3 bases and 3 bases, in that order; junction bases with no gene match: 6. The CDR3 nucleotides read TGTGCCAGCAGCTTGCAGCGGGGGGCGAACTACGAGCAGTACTTC. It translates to CASSLQRGANYEQYF. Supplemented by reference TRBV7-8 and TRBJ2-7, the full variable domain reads GAGVSQSPRYKVAKRGQDVALRCDPISGHVSLFWYQQALGQGPEFLTYFQNEAQLDKSGLPSDRFFAERPEGSVSTLKIQRTQQEDSAVYLCASSLQRGANYEQYFGPGTRLTVT.

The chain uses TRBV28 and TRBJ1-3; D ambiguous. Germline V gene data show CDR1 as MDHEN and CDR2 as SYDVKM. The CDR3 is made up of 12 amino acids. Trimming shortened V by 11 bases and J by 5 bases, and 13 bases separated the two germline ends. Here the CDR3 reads CARGRLRNTIYF. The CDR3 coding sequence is TGTGCCCGCGGCAGGCTCCGAAACACCATATATTTT.

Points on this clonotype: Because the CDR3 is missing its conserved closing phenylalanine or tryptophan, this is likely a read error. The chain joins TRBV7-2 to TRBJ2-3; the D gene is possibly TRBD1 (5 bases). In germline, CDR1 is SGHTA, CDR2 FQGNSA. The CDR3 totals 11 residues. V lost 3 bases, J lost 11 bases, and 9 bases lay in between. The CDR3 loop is CASSFRERQYL. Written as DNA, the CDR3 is TGTGCCAGCAGCTTCAGGGAACGGCAGTATTTA.

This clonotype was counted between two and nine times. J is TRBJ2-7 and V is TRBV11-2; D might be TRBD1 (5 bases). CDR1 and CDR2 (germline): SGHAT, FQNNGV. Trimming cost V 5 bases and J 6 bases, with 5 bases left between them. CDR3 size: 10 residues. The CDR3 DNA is TGTGCCAGCAGCCAGGGCGAGCAGTACTTC. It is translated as CASSQGEQYF.

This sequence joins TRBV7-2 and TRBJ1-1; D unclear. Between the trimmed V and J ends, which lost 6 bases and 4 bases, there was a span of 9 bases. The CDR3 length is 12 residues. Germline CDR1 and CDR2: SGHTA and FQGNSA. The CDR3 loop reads CASSSRSTEAFF. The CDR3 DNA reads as TGTGCCAGCAGTTCTCGGAGCACTGAAGCTTTCTTT. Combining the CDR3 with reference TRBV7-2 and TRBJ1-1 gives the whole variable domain GAGVSQSPSNKVTEKGKDVELRCDPISGHTALYWYRQSLGQGLEFLIYFQGNSAPDKSGLPSDRFSAERTGGSVSTLTIQRTQQEDSAVYLCASSSRSTEAFFGQGTRLTVV.

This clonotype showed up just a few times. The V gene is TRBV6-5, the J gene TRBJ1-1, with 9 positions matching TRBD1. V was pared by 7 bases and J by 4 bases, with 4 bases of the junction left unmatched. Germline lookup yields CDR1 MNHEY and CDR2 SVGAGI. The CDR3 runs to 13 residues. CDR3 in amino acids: CASKGQGITEAFF. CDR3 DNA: TGTGCCAGCAAAGGACAGGGGATCACTGAAGCTTTCTTT.

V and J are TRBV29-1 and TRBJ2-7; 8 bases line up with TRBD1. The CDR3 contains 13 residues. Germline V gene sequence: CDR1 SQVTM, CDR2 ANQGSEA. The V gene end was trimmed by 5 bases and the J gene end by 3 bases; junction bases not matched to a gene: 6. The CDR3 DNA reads TGCAGCGTTTTGACAGGGGATCGCTACGAGCAGTACTTC. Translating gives CSVLTGDRYEQYF.

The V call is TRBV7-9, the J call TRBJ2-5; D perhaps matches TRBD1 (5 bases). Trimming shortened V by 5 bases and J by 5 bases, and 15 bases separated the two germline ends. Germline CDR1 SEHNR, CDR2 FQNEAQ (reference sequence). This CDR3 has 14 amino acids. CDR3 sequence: CASSPQGGPETQYF. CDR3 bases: TGTGCCAGCAGCCCTCAGGGTGGGCCGGAGACCCAGTACTTC.

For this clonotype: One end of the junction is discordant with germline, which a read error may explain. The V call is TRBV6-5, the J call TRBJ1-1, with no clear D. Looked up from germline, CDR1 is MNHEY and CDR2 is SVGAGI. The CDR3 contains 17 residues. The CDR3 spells CARSSTTAGRMNTEAFF. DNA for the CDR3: TGTGCCCGCAGTTCAACCACCGCCGGTCGCATGAACACTGAAGCTTTCTTT.

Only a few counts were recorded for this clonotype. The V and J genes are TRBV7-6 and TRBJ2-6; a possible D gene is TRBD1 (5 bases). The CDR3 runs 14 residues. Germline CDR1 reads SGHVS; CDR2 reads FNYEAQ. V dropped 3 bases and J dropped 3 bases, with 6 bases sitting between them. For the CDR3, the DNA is TGTGCCAGCAGCTTGGACATTGGGGCCAACGTCCTGACTTTC. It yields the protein CASSLDIGANVLTF.

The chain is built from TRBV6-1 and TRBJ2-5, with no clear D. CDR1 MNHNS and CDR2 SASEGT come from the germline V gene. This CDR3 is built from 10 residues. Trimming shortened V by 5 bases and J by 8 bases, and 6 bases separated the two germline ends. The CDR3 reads CASSTTTQYF. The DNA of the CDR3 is TGTGCCAGCAGTACAACCACCCAGTACTTC.

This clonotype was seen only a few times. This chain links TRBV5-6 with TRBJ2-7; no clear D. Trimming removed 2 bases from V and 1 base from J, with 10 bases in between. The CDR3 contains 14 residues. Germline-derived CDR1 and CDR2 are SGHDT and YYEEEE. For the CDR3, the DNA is TGTGCCAGCAGCTTACAACCAGATTCCTACGAGCAGTACTTC. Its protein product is CASSLQPDSYEQYF. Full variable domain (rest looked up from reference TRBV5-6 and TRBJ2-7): DAGVTQSPTHLIKTRGQQVTLRCSPKSGHDTVSWYQQALGQGPQFIFQYYEEEERQRGNFPDRFSGHQFPNYSSELNVNALLLGDSALYLCASSLQPDSYEQYFGPGTRLTVT.

CDR3 in DNA: TGTGCCAGCAGCTTGACCCATGGCGGGGGGCGACCCACAGATACGCAGTATTTT. Its protein is CASSLTHGGGRPTDTQYF. The rearrangement joins TRBV7-2 to TRBJ2-3; 8 bases are shared with TRBD2. The V gene's germline CDR1 is SGHTA and CDR2 FQGNSA. J lost 2 bases, V lost 3 bases, and 13 bases had no gene match. CDR3 length equals 18 residues.

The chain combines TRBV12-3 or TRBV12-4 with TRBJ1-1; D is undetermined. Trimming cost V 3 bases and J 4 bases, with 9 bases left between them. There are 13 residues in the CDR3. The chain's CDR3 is CASSFGQITEAFF. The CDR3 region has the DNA TGTGCCAGCAGTTTCGGGCAGATCACTGAAGCTTTCTTT.

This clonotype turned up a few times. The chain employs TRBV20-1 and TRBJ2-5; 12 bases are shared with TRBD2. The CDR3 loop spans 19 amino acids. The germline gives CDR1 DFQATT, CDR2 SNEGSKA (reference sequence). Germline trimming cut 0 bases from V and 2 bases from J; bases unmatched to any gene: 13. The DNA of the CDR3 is TGCAGTGCTAGAGATAGGTCGACTAGCGGGGGATCTTTTCAAGAGACCCAGTACTTC. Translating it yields CSARDRSTSGGSFQETQYF.

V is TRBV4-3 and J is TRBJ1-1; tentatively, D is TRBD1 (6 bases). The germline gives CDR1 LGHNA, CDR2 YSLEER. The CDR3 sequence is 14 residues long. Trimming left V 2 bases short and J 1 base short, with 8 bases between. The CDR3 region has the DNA TGCGCCAGCAGCCAAAGCAGGGGGAACACTGAAGCTTTCTTT. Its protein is CASSQSRGNTEAFF.

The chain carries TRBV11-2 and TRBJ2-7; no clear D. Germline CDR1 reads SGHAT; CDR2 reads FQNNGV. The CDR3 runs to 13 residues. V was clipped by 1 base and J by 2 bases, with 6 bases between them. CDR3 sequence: CASSLVYPYEQYF. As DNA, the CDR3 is TGTGCCAGCAGCTTAGTATACCCCTACGAGCAGTACTTC.

The CDR3 DNA reads TGTGCCAGCAGCATTACAGGGGTTCAATACGAAAAACTGTTTTTT. It is translated as CASSITGVQYEKLFF. The chain carries TRBV7-2 and TRBJ1-4; 7 bases line up with TRBD1. Germline V gives CDR1 SGHTA, CDR2 FQGNSA. J gave up 8 bases and V 5 bases, and 11 bases lay outside the gene matches. This CDR3 spans 15 amino acids.